The rows below give T cell receptor beta chains drawn from one sample of a study of early T cells in non-severe SARS-CoV-2 infection. Each CDR3 protein gets one entry after TCRdb re-called the 5' RACE reads with MiXCR. The sample consists of more than 35,000 distinct CDR3 sequences, roughly 5.3% of them appearing once. The sequencing input was whole blood. The receptor source for this set is an adult who was a healthcare worker with PCR-confirmed SARS-CoV-2 infection or an uninfected control (not recorded which). The CDR3 runs from the conserved cysteine through the conserved F or W. Each record gives: CDR3 protein, CDR3 DNA, D gene, V gene, J gene, clone size. A D gene is named only where the DNA matches it firmly. A row's size may be missing; if present it is once, few, many or a size class.

CDR3: CATSDPGLAVSEQFF
DNA: TGTGCCACCAGTGACCCGGGACTAGCGGTGTCGGAGCAGTTCTTC
D: TRBD2
V: TRBV24-1
J: TRBJ2-1
size: -

CDR3: CASGSRTGAGGYTF
DNA: TGTGCCAGCGGATCCCGGACAGGGGCCGGCGGCTACACCTTC
D: TRBD1
V: TRBV27
J: TRBJ1-2
size: many

CDR3: CASSHGASGGYTDTQYF
DNA: TGTGCCAGCAGCCACGGGGCTAGCGGGGGCTACACAGATACGCAGTATTTT
D: TRBD2
V: TRBV4-2
J: TRBJ2-3
size: many

CDR3: CASREVAANTGELFF
DNA: TGTGCCAGCCGTGAAGTGGCCGCGAACACCGGGGAGCTGTTTTTT
D: -
V: TRBV2
J: TRBJ2-2
size: few

CDR3: CASSLQGGTEAFF
DNA: TGTGCCAGCAGCTTACAGGGGGGAACTGAAGCTTTCTTT
D: TRBD1
V: TRBV7-2
J: TRBJ1-1
size: many

CDR3: CASSSRTGDTEAFF
DNA: TGTGCCAGCAGCTCACGGACAGGGGATACTGAAGCTTTCTTT
D: TRBD1
V: TRBV11-2
J: TRBJ1-1
size: many

CDR3: CAISDQAGIDNEQFF
DNA: TGTGCCATCAGTGATCAAGCGGGAATTGACAATGAGCAGTTCTTC
D: TRBD2
V: TRBV10-3
J: TRBJ2-1
size: -

CDR3: CAISEARVLRSNVLTF
DNA: TGTGCCATCAGTGAAGCGCGGGTCCTGAGGTCCAACGTCCTGACTTTC
D: -
V: TRBV10-3
J: TRBJ2-6
size: many

CDR3: CASSPGGGPYEQYF
DNA: TGTGCCAGCAGCCCTGGGGGGGGGCCCTACGAGCAGTACTTC
D: -
V: TRBV11-2
J: TRBJ2-7
size: many

CDR3: CSARGSYEQYF
DNA: TGCAGTGCTAGAGGTTCCTACGAGCAGTACTTC
D: -
V: TRBV20-1
J: TRBJ2-7
size: -

CDR3: CACIRKLNQPQHF
DNA: TGTGCCTGTATCAGAAAACTCAATCAGCCCCAGCATTTT
D: -
V: TRBV30
J: TRBJ1-5
size: many

CDR3: CASSLGRRGGLGTQYF
DNA: TGTGCCAGCAGTTTAGGTCGCCGGGGGGGCCTGGGGACCCAGTACTTC
D: TRBD2
V: TRBV12-3/TRBV12-4
J: TRBJ2-5
size: many

CDR3: CAWTPGRGPQKSF
DNA: TGTGCCTGGACCCCCGGGCGGGGACCTCAGAAATCCTTC
D: -
V: TRBV30
J: TRBJ2-7
size: many

CDR3: CASRGGNQPQHF
DNA: TGTGCCAGTAGGGGCGGCAATCAGCCCCAGCATTTT
D: -
V: TRBV28
J: TRBJ1-5
size: many

CDR3: CASTRTSGRGPDTQYF
DNA: TGTGCCAGCACCCGGACTAGCGGGAGAGGACCAGATACGCAGTATTTT
D: TRBD2
V: TRBV12-3/TRBV12-4
J: TRBJ2-3
size: many

CDR3: CASSSGGGTGKQPQHF
DNA: TGTGCCAGCAGTTCGGGGGGTGGGACAGGGAAACAGCCCCAGCATTTT
D: TRBD1
V: TRBV28
J: TRBJ1-5
size: -

CDR3: CASSSAHGEQYF
DNA: TGTGCCAGCAGCTCCGCGCATGGGGAGCAGTACTTC
D: -
V: TRBV11-2
J: TRBJ2-7
size: many

CDR3: CSASDRESEAFF
DNA: TGCAGTGCCTCGGACAGGGAGTCTGAAGCTTTCTTT
D: TRBD1
V: TRBV20-1
J: TRBJ1-1
size: many

CDR3: CASSYNRVQPQHF
DNA: TGTGCCAGCAGTTACAACAGGGTTCAGCCCCAGCATTTT
D: -
V: TRBV6-2/TRBV6-3
J: TRBJ1-5
size: many

CDR3: CASSQGTSGRPYYEQYF
DNA: TGTGCCAGCAGCCAGGGGACTAGCGGGAGGCCGTACTACGAGCAGTACTTC
D: TRBD2
V: TRBV14
J: TRBJ2-7
size: few

CDR3: CAISVDRAYEQYF
DNA: TGTGCCATCAGTGTAGACAGGGCCTACGAGCAGTACTTC
D: TRBD1
V: TRBV10-3
J: TRBJ2-7
size: many

CDR3: CASSETGEDTQYF
DNA: TGTGCCAGCTCAGAGACAGGGGAAGATACGCAGTATTTT
D: TRBD1
V: TRBV18
J: TRBJ2-3
size: few

CDR3: CSASRPSGLSYEQYF
DNA: TGCAGTGCTAGTAGGCCTAGCGGGCTGAGTTACGAGCAGTACTTC
D: TRBD2
V: TRBV20-1
J: TRBJ2-7
size: many

CDR3: CASSVTGEATEAFF
DNA: TGTGCCAGCAGCGTGACAGGGGAGGCGACTGAAGCTTTCTTT
D: TRBD1
V: TRBV4-2
J: TRBJ1-1
size: -

CDR3: CASSSRGSLHF
DNA: TGTGCCAGCAGTTCCAGGGGTTCCCTCCACTTT
D: -
V: TRBV12-3/TRBV12-4
J: TRBJ1-6
size: -

CDR3: CASSRTRGTEQFF
DNA: TGTGCCAGCAGCAGGACTAGAGGCACTGAGCAGTTCTTC
D: TRBD2
V: TRBV5-6
J: TRBJ2-1
size: few

CDR3: CASSPKVGKDNEQFF
DNA: TGTGCCAGCAGCCCCAAGGTGGGGAAAGACAATGAGCAGTTCTTC
D: -
V: TRBV11-2
J: TRBJ2-1
size: many

CDR3: CASNFPPGANVLTF
DNA: TGTGCCAGCAATTTTCCTCCCGGGGCCAACGTCCTGACTTTC
D: -
V: TRBV12-3/TRBV12-4
J: TRBJ2-6
size: many

CDR3: CATREYTEAFF
DNA: TGTGCCACCAGGGAATACACTGAAGCTTTCTTT
D: -
V: TRBV6-6
J: TRBJ1-1
size: many

CDR3: CASSPRAGAGESYNEQFF
DNA: TGTGCCAGCAGCCCAAGGGCGGGAGCGGGAGAGTCCTACAATGAGCAGTTCTTC
D: TRBD2
V: TRBV7-8
J: TRBJ2-1
size: many

CDR3: CASKGGTTWGDTQYF
DNA: TGTGCCAGCAAGGGTGGAACAACCTGGGGAGATACGCAGTATTTT
D: -
V: TRBV6-1
J: TRBJ2-3
size: few

CDR3: CASSLDAVGEQYF
DNA: TGCGCCAGCAGCTTGGATGCGGTCGGGGAGCAGTACTTC
D: -
V: TRBV5-1
J: TRBJ2-7
size: many

CDR3: CASSDGVPASYEQYF
DNA: TGTGCCAGCAGTGATGGCGTTCCAGCCTCCTACGAGCAGTACTTC
D: -
V: TRBV2
J: TRBJ2-7
size: few

CDR3: CASSRESGNQPQHF
DNA: TGTGCCAGCAGTCGGGAATCGGGCAATCAGCCCCAGCATTTT
D: -
V: TRBV4-2
J: TRBJ1-5
size: many

CDR3: CASSYDTPPDYEQYF
DNA: TGTGCCAGCAGTTACGATACACCTCCAGACTACGAGCAGTACTTC
D: -
V: TRBV6-2/TRBV6-3
J: TRBJ2-7
size: many

CDR3: CAWSTAAPGQFF
DNA: TGTGCCTGGAGTACTGCCGCGCCGGGGCAGTTCTTC
D: -
V: TRBV30
J: TRBJ2-1
size: many

CDR3: CASSRQGTNEKLFF
DNA: TGTGCCAGCAGCCGACAGGGAACTAATGAAAAACTGTTTTTT
D: TRBD1
V: TRBV5-5
J: TRBJ1-4
size: many

CDR3: CSAKTSGSSADTQYF
DNA: TGCAGTGCCAAGACTAGCGGGAGTTCCGCAGATACGCAGTATTTT
D: TRBD2
V: TRBV20-1
J: TRBJ2-3
size: many

CDR3: CSALQGYEQYF
DNA: TGCAGTGCTTTACAGGGCTACGAGCAGTACTTC
D: -
V: TRBV20-1
J: TRBJ2-7
size: many

CDR3: CASSLEPSGSNEQFF
DNA: TGTGCCAGCAGCTTAGAGCCTAGCGGGAGTAATGAGCAGTTCTTC
D: TRBD2
V: TRBV11-3
J: TRBJ2-1
size: -

CDR3: CASSYRGIRYEQYF
DNA: TGTGCCAGCAGCTATAGGGGTATCCGCTACGAGCAGTACTTC
D: -
V: TRBV7-9
J: TRBJ2-7
size: many

CDR3: CAWSVIGYGYTF
DNA: TGTGCCTGGAGTGTCATTGGCTATGGCTACACCTTC
D: -
V: TRBV30
J: TRBJ1-2
size: many

CDR3: CASSSRTSLNTDTQYF
DNA: TGTGCCAGCAGCTCGCGGACTAGTCTAAACACAGATACGCAGTATTTT
D: TRBD2
V: TRBV7-2
J: TRBJ2-3
size: -

CDR3: CASSYHRGYEQYF
DNA: TGTGCCAGCAGTTACCACAGGGGTTATGAGCAGTACTTC
D: TRBD1
V: TRBV6-5
J: TRBJ2-7
size: many

CDR3: CASSADRGSYNEQFF
DNA: TGTGCCAGCAGCGCGGACAGGGGGTCCTACAATGAGCAGTTCTTC
D: TRBD1
V: TRBV5-6
J: TRBJ2-1
size: many

CDR3: CASSFDPFIGSEQYF
DNA: TGTGCCAGCAGTTTTGACCCCTTTATAGGTTCCGAGCAGTACTTC
D: -
V: TRBV6-5
J: TRBJ2-7
size: many

CDR3: CASSLERAPRQTQYF
DNA: TGTGCCAGCAGCTTAGAGCGGGCGCCGCGACAGACCCAGTACTTC
D: -
V: TRBV7-2
J: TRBJ2-5
size: few

CDR3: CAISETGGRVEVNEQFF
DNA: TGTGCCATCAGTGAAACAGGGGGGAGGGTCGAGGTCAATGAGCAGTTCTTC
D: -
V: TRBV10-3
J: TRBJ2-1
size: many

CDR3: CASSSQPGQGHEQYF
DNA: TGTGCCAGCAGCTCCCAACCGGGACAGGGCCACGAGCAGTACTTC
D: TRBD1
V: TRBV7-2
J: TRBJ2-7
size: many

CDR3: CASTAERGEQYF
DNA: TGTGCCAGCACAGCCGAACGGGGAGAGCAGTACTTC
D: -
V: TRBV12-3/TRBV12-4
J: TRBJ2-7
size: many

CDR3: CASSDPTSVQETQYF
DNA: TGCGCCAGCAGCGATCCGACTAGTGTTCAAGAGACCCAGTACTTC
D: -
V: TRBV5-1
J: TRBJ2-5
size: few

CDR3: CASSSSTTYGYTF
DNA: TGTGCCAGCAGCTCATCCACCACGTATGGCTACACCTTC
D: -
V: TRBV11-1
J: TRBJ1-2
size: many

CDR3: CSATTGTVNNEQFF
DNA: TGCAGCGCCACCACCGGAACAGTAAACAATGAGCAGTTCTTC
D: -
V: TRBV29-1
J: TRBJ2-1
size: -